This T cell receptor beta chain was captured in a study of cytomegalovirus exposure and HLA in healthy donors. Study-wide results and limits: An analysis done earlier found most TCR beta V segments productive about 87% or about 30% of the time. Solely CMV serostatus was available to characterize immune exposure.

As to this clone: Its antigen is not identified.

Primers for the PCR totalled 60 Vbeta and 13 Jbeta. Sequenced by immunoSEQ multiplex PCR; TCRdb stores in-frame clones only, minus some. The sample contains about 160,000 clones, around 80% of which appear only once. The germline CDR1 and CDR2 sequences are SQVTM and ANQGSEA. V was trimmed by 2 bases and J by 2 bases, leaving 13 bases between them. CDR3 size: 15 residues. This chain links TRBV29-1 with TRBJ1-5; TRBD1 might be the D (5 bases). The TCR was taken from a male donor in good health and CMV-seropositive. Sequencing used PBMCs. The CDR3: CSVEFGGGGNQPQHF. The CDR3 DNA reads as TGCAGCGTTGAATTCGGGGGAGGTGGCAATCAGCCCCAGCATTTT.